The T cell receptor (beta chain) described here comes from a study of cytomegalovirus exposure and HLA in healthy donors. Study conclusions and caveats: TCR beta V- and J-gene trimming was later associated with a missense DCLRE1C variant. Some highly shared sequence variants likely arose as a pipeline artifact.

With regard to this clone: What it binds is not known.

A multiplex PCR was run with 60 Vbeta primers and 13 Jbeta primers. Only in-frame clones appear in the TCRdb table, and some are missing; sequencing was by immunoSEQ multiplex PCR. The sample records fewer than 100,000 clones, roughly 78% being singletons. The sequencing sample was made of PBMCs. The sequence was collected from a male donor in good health and CMV-seropositive.

The DNA for the CDR3 is TGTGCCAGCAGTCGGACTAGCGGGAGTGATAATGAGCAGTTCTTC. The encoded protein is CASSRTSGSDNEQFF. The gene calls are TRBV6-5 and TRBJ2-1; 13 bases match TRBD2. The CDR3 is 15 amino acids. CDR1 is MNHEY, CDR2 SVGAGI, per germline. V dropped 5 bases and J dropped 7; count of bases not matched to a gene: 5.